The clone carrying this T cell receptor beta chain was observed a few times. This specimen belongs to a study of T-cell memory formation after mild COVID-19. TCRdb passed the 5' RACE reads through MiXCR, listing each CDR3 protein once. The sample has some 300,000 distinct CDR3 sequences, under 25% seen once. V lost 4 bases to trimming and J lost 6 bases; unmatched junction nucleotides: 12. Germline CDR1 reads SGHNT; CDR2 reads YYREEE (reference sequence). The CDR3 is made up of 16 amino acids. V gene TRBV5-4 combines with J gene TRBJ2-1; 8 bases are a match to TRBD1. The receptor comes from a man in his late teens or twenties who had mild COVID-19 (a few samples of this study predate the infection). Cell type and time point are not known. The sequenced sample was PBMCs or a T cell subset sorted from them (not recorded which). Here the CDR3 DNA reads TGTGCCAGCAGCCCTGGAGGTGGACAGGGCGCCAATGAGCAGTTCTTC. This sequence encodes CASSPGGGQGANEQFF.